This is a list of T cell receptor beta chains from one sample in a study of neurological immune-mediated disorders. TCRdb re-called the 5' RACE reads through MiXCR, storing one row per CDR3 protein. The sample has roughly 41,000 distinct CDR3 sequences, approximately 12% seen once. The sequenced sample consisted of PBMCs. These receptors were collected from a man in his 60s with HTLV-1-associated myelopathy (HAM/TSP). The CDR3 runs from the conserved cysteine through the conserved F or W. The order of the fields is V gene, J gene, clone size, D gene, CDR3 DNA, CDR3 protein. D genes are given only for firm matches. The size of a clone is reported for some rows only, either as once, few or many, or as a class for expanded clones.

TRBV3-1	TRBJ2-7	many	-	TGTGCCAGCAGCCAAGAGGGGTTCGAGCAGTACTTC	CASSQEGFEQYF
TRBV7-8	TRBJ2-7	many	TRBD2	TGTGCCAGCAGCCAGAGCGGGAGGGCCCTCTACGAGCAGTACTTC	CASSQSGRALYEQYF
TRBV6-6	TRBJ2-7	many	-	TGTGCCAGCAGTTGGGGGCCAGGGTACTACGAGCAGTACTTC	CASSWGPGYYEQYF
TRBV4-1	TRBJ1-4	many	-	TGCGCCAGCAGCCTTCCACAGCAGGGCGATGAAAAACTGTTTTTT	CASSLPQQGDEKLFF
TRBV7-9	TRBJ1-5	many	TRBD1	TGTGCCAGCAGCCACGGGACAGGGGGGTTGAGCAATCAGCCCCAGCATTTT	CASSHGTGGLSNQPQHF
TRBV29-1	TRBJ1-2	many	-	TGCAGCGTTCTTACAGATTCCGGCTACACCTTC	CSVLTDSGYTF
TRBV5-6	TRBJ2-3	many	-	TGTGCCAGCAGCTACTGGACAGATAGCACAGATACGCAGTATTTT	CASSYWTDSTDTQYF
TRBV6-6	TRBJ1-3	many	-	TGTGCCAGCAGTTACGACGGGGGCTCTGGAAACACCATATATTTT	CASSYDGGSGNTIYF
TRBV19	TRBJ1-1	many	-	TGTGCCAGTTGCATGGAAACTTGGGGCACTGAAGCTTTCTTT	CASCMETWGTEAFF
TRBV20-1	TRBJ1-2	many	-	TGCAGTGCTAGAGATAACAGGGAGAGCTATGGCTATACCTTC	CSARDNRESYGYTF
TRBV4-1	TRBJ1-1	many	-	TGCGCCAGCAGCCAAGCGGCAGGGGACACTGAAGCTTTCTTT	CASSQAAGDTEAFF
TRBV29-1	TRBJ2-3	many	TRBD2	TGCAGCGTCGACCTAGCTAGCGGAAGCCGAACTAGCACAGATACGCAGTATTTT	CSVDLASGSRTSTDTQYF
TRBV6-6	TRBJ1-1	many	-	TGTGCCAGCAGTCCCAAAACGAACACTGAAGCTTTCTTT	CASSPKTNTEAFF
TRBV18	TRBJ1-1	medium-sized	-	TGTGCCAGCTCGGGAGGGTTGAACACTGAAGCTTTCTTT	CASSGGLNTEAFF
TRBV10-3	TRBJ2-1	many	-	TGTGCCATCAGTGGAGGGGCCGCCTACAATGAGCAGTTCTTC	CAISGGAAYNEQFF
TRBV18	TRBJ2-1	many	TRBD2	TGTGCCAGCTCACTTAAAACGGGACTAGCGGGACCAAGCTCCTACAATGAGCAGTTCTTC	CASSLKTGLAGPSSYNEQFF
TRBV28	TRBJ1-2	many	-	TGTGCCAGCAGTTTGAGTTTGGGGAATGGCTACACCTTC	CASSLSLGNGYTF
TRBV10-3	TRBJ1-1	many	-	TGTGCCATCAGTCCCACGGATACTGAAGCTTTCTTT	CAISPTDTEAFF
TRBV21-1	TRBJ2-7	once	-	TGTGCCAGCAGCACTATGGATTGCGAGCAGTACTTC	CASSTMDCEQYF
TRBV29-1	TRBJ2-3	many	TRBD1	TGCAGCGTTCAGGACAGGGGCCCAGATACGCAGTATTTT	CSVQDRGPDTQYF
TRBV6-6	TRBJ2-7	many	-	TGTGCCAGCAGTGCGCGGGACAGAGGCTACGAGCAGTACTTC	CASSARDRGYEQYF
TRBV5-5	TRBJ2-2	many	-	TGTGCCAGCAGACCGGACAGTAACACCGGGGAGCTGTTTTTT	CASRPDSNTGELFF
TRBV5-1	TRBJ1-2	many	TRBD1	TGCGCCAGCAGACCCGGGACAGGGGGCTATGGCTACACCTTC	CASRPGTGGYGYTF
TRBV20-1	TRBJ2-1	many	TRBD2	TGCAGTGCTAGAGATAGCAATAGCGGGACGGGGAATGAGCAGTTCTTC	CSARDSNSGTGNEQFF
TRBV6-5	TRBJ1-2	many	-	TGTGCCAGCAGTTACCCCCATGTTTTTCATGACAACGAGTATGGCTACACCTTC	CASSYPHVFHDNEYGYTF
TRBV12-3/TRBV12-4	TRBJ1-6	-	-	TGTGCCAGCAGTCCAGATATCAATTCACCCCTCCACTTT	CASSPDINSPLHF